This T cell receptor beta chain was recovered during a study of T cells expressing NK-cell markers. The TCR beta cDNA came from 5'RACE template switching with UMIs. After re-calling the 5' RACE reads, TCRdb lists one entry per CDR3 protein, DNA absent. The repertoire shows about 550,000 distinct CDR3 sequences; the top ten hold 3% to 4.5%. Overall study findings and caveats: Each of over 5 donors carried dominant NKG2C+ clonotypes accounting for roughly 1.0-7.5% of CD8+ T cells.

Germline V gene data show CDR1 as SEHNR and CDR2 as FQNEAQ (reference sequence). This CDR3 is 14 amino acids long. Regarding this clonotype: No antigen is known for it.

The gene calls are TRBV7-9 and TRBJ1-6; TCRdb proposes TRBD1, but this gene call is untestable without DNA. The sequenced sample was blood T cells: a sorted CD56 or NKG2C T cell subset, CD4+ or CD8+ T cells, or bulk PBMC T cells (not recorded which). The source of this sequence is a man between 18 and 35 years old in good health. The CDR3 region is CASSLWQGNSPLHF.